This paragraph reports one T cell receptor beta chain. Its recognized antigen is unknown. No much larger clone is present one base from it, and per-base qualities are unavailable. The entry originates in a study of cytomegalovirus exposure and HLA in healthy donors (dated by TCRdb to 2017 to 2019). In the study overall: An earlier analysis of some 600 of the donors reported 276 Gb of sequence data and 117 million unique TCR beta sequences obtained from around 170 million T cells. Around 330 gigabases of sequencing data and around 80 million unique TCR sequences made up an early release that covered about 640 HLA-typed donors. The genetic ancestry cluster associated with self-reported Caucasian donors included about four fifths of the 398 genotyped donors. The study was designed to test whether signatures of past pathogen exposure could be identified by cataloging public T cell receptors. The study profiled the T cell repertoires of hundreds of subjects by immunosequencing and related them to cytomegalovirus serostatus. A separate validation cohort of about 110 different subjects was used in addition to the approximately 640-subject first cohort. To predict cytomegalovirus infection status, the study combined high-throughput TCR immunosequencing, statistical association of individual TCRs with disease status, and machine learning. In a later analysis, previously published TCR beta repertoires from some 640 donors were re-analyzed and high-resolution HLA genotyping was added so that TCR occurrence patterns could be studied. The later analysis used no new phenotypic data to find candidate immune exposures, relying instead on TCR beta sequences and their occurrence across donors. An earlier analysis of a few hundred of the donors applied high-throughput TCR beta sequencing to assess whether each TCR beta V gene segment acted as functional or pseudogenic. Donor age, sex, ethnicity and CMV serostatus were collected together with the repertoire data. Genome-wide SNP genotypes for about three fifths of the roughly 670 donors were used in a later genetic analysis, which treated that subset as a discovery cohort. All discovery cohort repertoires had been generated on a single sequencing platform. Both class I and class II loci were covered by HLA typing, at four-digit resolution. The number of typed donors differed by locus: roughly 629-640 for A, B, C, DRB1 and DQB1; 522 for DQA1; approximately 600 for DPA1; and about 450 for DPB1. A few DR-DQ haplotypes were handled as single units for association and clustering because linkage in the cohort was strong. On average, roughly 240,000 unique TCR beta nucleotide sequences were sequenced per donor among some 420 genotyped donors of the cohort, with roughly 18% of those sequences being non-productive. The study at large found these results: V-gene and J-gene trimming of TCR beta chains was associated with a missense DCLRE1C variant in a later genetic analysis, and the association was replicated in an independent cohort. According to a later analysis, TCR association rates differed among HLA loci, with DRB1 alleles showing the most associated TCRs and HLA-C alleles showing the fewest. A later analysis associated 15,000 to 20,000 TCR beta sequences with specific HLA alleles at a false discovery rate of 0.05. Only TCR beta chains were sequenced in this cohort, and the absence of alpha or paired-chain data limited detectable features. Compared with equally common non-associated chains, HLA-associated TCR beta chains in a later analysis were more clonally expanded and had lower generation probabilities. The presence/absence analyses assumed that sequencing depth was roughly uniform across donors, and that assumption may not be true. In an earlier analysis of some 550 of the donors, most TCR beta V segments were observed in productive rearrangements about 90% or about 30% of the time, broadly matching IMGT annotations. In both the original and validation cohorts, the classifier was reported to diagnose cytomegalovirus status with high specificity and sensitivity. In vitro tests confirmed that a few of the cytomegalovirus-associated TCR beta chains recognize cytomegalovirus antigens. Most CMV-associated TCR beta chains appeared to be HLA-restricted in a later analysis, and the HLA associations seemed to be driven largely by CMV exposure. A further reported finding was that TCR beta sequences accurately predicted the HLA-A and HLA-B alleles for most subjects in the first cohort. Because HLA typing was missing for some donors at each locus, association tests included only the typed subset. Because the 87-base-pair reads could not distinguish some IMGT-functional V segments, including TRBV6-2 and TRBV6-3, those segments were excluded. In a later analysis, several top co-occurrence clusters were reported to appear linked to parvovirus B19, influenza, CMV and Epstein-Barr virus. When HLA alleles, especially DR and DQ, strongly co-occurred, TCR associations were difficult to assign to individual alleles. CMV serostatus was the only immune exposure information available for the cohort. Correlated functional status among segregating V segments might reflect linkage disequilibrium, but an unknown experimental factor could not be ruled out. The sequencing pipeline was judged likely to have produced a cluster of highly shared sequence variants as a technical artifact. While some public TCRs were present in many individuals, most TCR sequences turned up only very rarely across donors. The authors suggested that the approach could potentially be generalized to other disease states and immunological phenotypes. Roughly 15 rarely observed V segments, including chromosome 9 orphons, were excluded from the earlier analysis of several hundred of the donors because counts were too low. The study listed approximately 150 TCR beta chains as associated with cytomegalovirus. Compared with the approximately 670-donor mean, donors in an Asian-associated ancestry cluster had fewer N-insertions in productive TCRs, according to a later genetic analysis.

V ends up 0 bases short and J 4 bases short, with an unmatched junction base count of 6. The CDR3 runs 15 amino acids, cysteine and phenylalanine included. Only CDR3 DNA is held: 45 bases, read in frame from base 1. Taken from the germline V gene, the CDR1 and CDR2 loops are SGHRS and YFSETQ. The library was prepared using the immunoSEQ multiplex PCR assay. For the multiplex PCR, a mixture combining 60 forward primers for TCR Vbeta segments and 13 reverse primers for TCR Jbeta segments was used. Amplification of the CDR3 region of rearranged TCR beta genes was performed with a multiplex PCR assay on genomic DNA. The amplified TCR beta libraries were sequenced on the Illumina HiSeq System as 87-base-pair reads. The paper's data handling went like this. A later analysis tallied roughly 78 million unique TCR beta chains across the 660 or so repertoires, and about 12 million of those chains were shared by two or more donors. Raw reads were error-corrected and collapsed into unique sequences with a nearest-neighbor algorithm that merged closely related sequences to remove PCR and sequencing errors. CDR3 sequences were aligned to IMGT reference sequences to assign V, D and J gene segments. Each retained sequence needed at least a six-nucleotide match to both a V gene segment and a J gene segment. Rearrangements were classified as productive when the CDR3 lacked stop codons and remained in frame with V and J, and all other rearrangements were classified as non-productive. Following IMGT convention, CDR3 was defined as the stretch from the second conserved V-encoded cysteine up to the conserved J-encoded phenylalanine. The earlier analysis of about 610 of the donors excluded sequences that lacked an unambiguous match to a single V gene segment. An earlier analysis of under 750 of the donors called V segments functional above 56.7% productive rearrangements and segregating when the between-donor standard deviation exceeded 5%. A statistical classification framework was built for diagnosing cytomegalovirus status from the catalog of TCR beta chain sequences. In a later analysis, TCR nucleotide sequences were compared against IMGT/GENE-DB human TR gene sequences so that V and J genes could be assigned. The TCRdist pipeline was used in a later analysis to assign CDR3 sequences and most-parsimonious VDJ recombination scenarios. In a later analysis, every TCR beta chain was defined by the combination of its CDR3 amino acid sequence and its V-gene family, and reads without a unique V-gene family were dropped. A later analysis removed nearly 600 highly shared, low-generation-probability nucleotide sequences to deal with suspected cross-contamination and a sequencing artifact. In a later analysis, a clonal expansion index was calculated for each public chain from normalized within-repertoire ranks of inferred template counts. In a later analysis, generation probabilities were computed using a VDJ recombination model fitted to out-of-frame rearrangements, and the results were checked against IGoR. In a later analysis, hypergeometric tests were used to score TCR-TCR, TCR-HLA and TCR-CMV co-occurrence, with a repertoire-size bias correction applied to TCR pairs. False discovery rates were estimated in a later analysis by permuting HLA or CMV assignments 20 times. In a later analysis, co-occurring TCRs were grouped using DBSCAN, with TCRdist sequence similarity added in when clustering inside HLA-allele-positive subsets. Repertoires with fewer than 30,000 or more than 120,000 public chains, plus five repertoires with anomalous nucleotide sharing, were excluded from co-occurrence clustering. The table comes from immuneACCESS by way of TCRdb, which keeps in-frame sequences with V and J called. Part of the clones is missing from these tables; in studies checked, under half for an unresolved V gene and the rest for unknown reasons. V and J calls and clone size come straight from that table; D and trimming were deduced from the DNA. In all, the sample holds under 150,000 clones, and around 66% of those were seen once. The ten top clones hold about 8.3% of the sample.

The cohort was made up of approximately 700 healthy bone marrow donors. All cohort members were sampled while nominally healthy, although unrecorded immune exposures were likely present. The donor tested CMV seropositive and was one of the 289 seropositive cohort members. Every donor gave a peripheral blood sample, and the peripheral blood mononuclear cells from that sample were used for TCR beta sequencing. Genomic DNA was extracted from the blood cell samples with the Qiagen DNeasy Blood Extraction Kit. Recombination joined TRBV5-1 with TRBJ2-5; TRBD1 aligns with 7 central bases. This receptor was taken from a man aged 18 to 29 in good health and CMV-seropositive. The sequencing input was PBMCs. The CDR3 has the sequence CASSLDGNRGETQYF. In nucleotide form, the sequence is TGCGCCAGCAGCTTGGACGGGAACAGGGGAGAGACCCAGTACTTC.